Listed here are 18 T cell receptor beta chains from one sample, sequenced in a study of radiotherapy plus CTLA-4 blockade in lung cancer. Generated by immunoSEQ multiplex PCR, the TCRdb table keeps only in-frame clones and is missing some. The sample records roughly 50,000 clones, approximately 79% being singletons. Material: peripheral blood, obtained from a patient treated with radiotherapy plus ipilimumab. The receptor set was obtained from a human donor with non-small cell lung cancer who had stable disease on radiotherapy plus ipilimumab.

This sequence joins TRBV6-1 and TRBJ1-5; no clear D. This CDR3 region has 13 residues. V gave up 3 bases and J gave up 5 bases, with 8 bases separating them. Germline V gene lookup returns CDR1 MNHNS and CDR2 SASEGT. The CDR3 bases are TGTGCCAGCAGTGAGGCAGAATATCAGCCCCAGCATTTT. Translating it yields CASSEAEYQPQHF.

The chain has TRBV9 and TRBJ2-1; D perhaps matches TRBD1 (6 bases). With 5 bases removed from V and 3 bases from J, the gap between germline ends came to 15 bases. The germline gives CDR1 SGDLS, CDR2 YYNGEE. This CDR3 has 15 amino acids. Here the CDR3 reads CASSLDPGHYNEQFF. Here the CDR3 DNA reads TGTGCCAGCAGTTTGGATCCGGGACACTACAATGAGCAGTTCTTC.

The chain is built from TRBV2 and TRBJ1-1; 7 nucleotides line up with TRBD1. The CDR3 is 13 residues long. Germline V gene lookup returns CDR1 SNHLY and CDR2 FYNNEI. Trimming removed 7 bases from V and 2 bases from J; junction bases left unmatched: 4. As DNA, the CDR3 is TGTGCCAGCAAGGGACAGTTTAACACTGAAGCTTTCTTT. This encodes CASKGQFNTEAFF.

The chain recombines TRBV5-1 with TRBJ2-3; 15 nucleotides align to TRBD2. V gave up 4 bases and J gave up 4 bases; unmatched junction bases: 10. The CDR3 runs to 18 residues. CDR1 and CDR2 from the germline V gene are SGHRS and YFSETQ. CDR3 in DNA: TGCGCCAGCAGCCCCGGACTAGCGGGGGGGGGCTCCGCAGATACGCAGTATTTT. Its protein is CASSPGLAGGGSADTQYF.

This clone was observed a few times. The genes are TRBV9 and TRBJ1-2; D remains ambiguous. The CDR3 loop spans 16 amino acids. The V gene's germline CDR1 is SGDLS and CDR2 YYNGEE. Trimming removed 4 bases from V and 4 bases from J, with 20 bases in between. CDR3: CASSPGGSLRSYGYTF. The DNA of the CDR3 is TGTGCCAGCAGCCCAGGAGGCTCCCTTCGGAGCTATGGCTACACCTTC.

The chain uses TRBV5-4 and TRBJ2-2; maybe TRBD1 (6 bases). V lost 0 bases and J lost 0, with 6 bases in between. Germline CDR1 SGHNT, CDR2 YYREEE (reference sequence). CDR3 length equals 15 residues. The CDR3 region is CASSLAGANTGELFF. CDR3 sequence (DNA): TGTGCCAGCAGCTTGGCAGGGGCGAACACCGGGGAGCTGTTTTTT.

The chain couples TRBV6-5 to TRBJ1-3; no definite D call. The CDR3 extends over 16 amino acids. Germline V gene lookup returns CDR1 MNHEY and CDR2 SVGAGI. V lost 2 bases, J lost 2 bases, and 13 bases lay in between. CDR3 nucleotide sequence: TGTGCCAGCAGTTACCCCCGGGCCGACCCTGGAAACACCATATATTTT. As protein: CASSYPRADPGNTIYF.

The chain has TRBV5-1 and TRBJ2-3; 8 nucleotides match TRBD1. This CDR3 spans 15 amino acids. After removal of 4 bases from V and 2 bases from J, the junction contained 6 bases not matched to a gene. Looked up from germline, CDR1 is SGHRS and CDR2 is YFSETQ. CDR3 sequence: CASSNGQGNTDTQYF. The CDR3 bases are TGCGCCAGCAGCAACGGACAGGGCAACACAGATACGCAGTATTTT.

The V call is TRBV6-5, the J call TRBJ1-1, with no clear D. The ends were cut back, 6 bases at V and 2 bases at J, with 7 bases in the middle. The CDR3 is made up of 12 amino acids. The germline CDR1 and CDR2 sequences are MNHEY and SVGAGI. The CDR3 DNA follows: TGTGCCAGCAGGAGAGCAAACACTGAAGCTTTCTTT. Its translation is CASRRANTEAFF.

The table lists this clone with a few counts. The rearrangement uses TRBV19 and TRBJ1-4; 8 bases match TRBD1. J was trimmed by 7 bases and V by 6 bases; bases with no gene match: 7. Germline V gene data show CDR1 as LNHDA and CDR2 as SQIVND (reference sequence). The CDR3 totals 14 residues. CDR3 coding DNA: TGTGCCAGTAGAGGAGGACAGGGCGCTGAAAAACTGTTTTTT. It codes for CASRGGQGAEKLFF.

The chain joins TRBV2 to TRBJ1-2; D gene uncertain. The germline V gene encodes CDR1 SNHLY and CDR2 FYNNEI. This CDR3 comprises 13 residues. Trimming pared 4 bases from V and 5 bases from J, leaving 11 bases between. CDR3 nucleotides: TGTGCCAGCAGTGCAGGAGGGAAATATGGCTACACCTTC. It specifies CASSAGGKYGYTF.

This clone was detected only a few times. The rearrangement links TRBV5-1 to TRBJ2-5; either TRBD1 or TRBD2 may supply D (7 bases each). In germline, CDR1 is SGHRS, CDR2 YFSETQ. The CDR3 runs to 14 residues. V lost 4 bases to trimming and J lost 4 bases, with 14 bases between them. CDR3 protein: CASSGLRGGETQYF. In DNA form, the CDR3 reads TGCGCCAGCAGCGGGCTCAGGGGGGGAGAGACCCAGTACTTC. The whole variable domain, remainder taken from reference TRBV5-1 and TRBJ2-5, is KAGVTQTPRYLIKTRGQQVTLSCSPISGHRSVSWYQQTPGQGLQFLFEYFSETQRNKGNFPGRFSGRQFSNSRSEMNVSTLELGDSALYLCASSGLRGGETQYFGPGTRLLVL.

This clone has only a few counts. The genes are TRBV7-9 and TRBJ2-7; 8 bases are shared with TRBD1. The CDR3 runs to 12 residues. V gave up 4 bases and J gave up 5 bases; unmatched junction bases: 1. Germline assignment: CDR1 SEHNR and CDR2 FQNEAQ (reference sequence). The CDR3 region has the DNA TGTGCCAGCAGCTCGACAGGGGACGAGCAGTACGTC. Translating it yields CASSSTGDEQYV.

This chain connects TRBV6-5 to TRBJ2-7; D is uncertain. Germline lookup yields CDR1 MNHEY and CDR2 SVGAGI. This CDR3 has 13 amino acids. Trimming left V 6 bases short and J 7 bases short, with 16 bases between. The CDR3 DNA follows: TGTGCCAGCAGCCGCGCCCAGGAGTGGGAGCAGTACTTC. Encoded protein: CASSRAQEWEQYF.

The chain joins TRBV10-3 to TRBJ2-7; the match to TRBD1 covers 9 bases. The CDR3 spans 13 residues. J was trimmed by 5 bases and V by 4 bases; bases with no gene match: 3. Germline V lookup: CDR1 ENHRY, CDR2 SYGVKD. The CDR3 sequence: CAISVTGGHEQYF. The CDR3 nucleotides read TGTGCCATCAGTGTCACAGGGGGCCACGAGCAGTACTTC.

The chain employs TRBV2 and TRBJ1-3, with D perhaps matching TRBD1 (5 bases). The CDR3 contains 17 residues. Germline CDR1 is SNHLY and CDR2 is FYNNEI. V gave up 1 base and J gave up 0 bases, with 13 bases separating them. This chain's CDR3 is CASSEGGTRRSGNTIYF. DNA for the CDR3: TGTGCCAGCAGTGAAGGTGGGACCCGACGCTCTGGAAACACCATATATTTT.

The chain carries TRBV29-1 and TRBJ2-2, with 10 nucleotides matching TRBD2. V lost 6 bases and J lost 8; bases outside the gene matches: 9. CDR1 is SQVTM, CDR2 ANQGSEA, per germline. There are 14 residues in the CDR3. The CDR3 sequence is CSVYSGGFGGELFF. For the CDR3, the DNA is TGCAGCGTCTATAGCGGGGGGTTTGGTGGGGAGCTGTTTTTT.

The gene calls are TRBV2 and TRBJ2-7; no firm D call. This CDR3 has 14 residues. V lost 1 base and J 0 bases, leaving 7 bases between the germline ends. Germline CDR1 is SNHLY and CDR2 is FYNNEI. In DNA, the CDR3 is TGTGCCAGCAGTGAAGTTGGCTACTCCTACGAGCAGTACTTC. Translation: CASSEVGYSYEQYF.